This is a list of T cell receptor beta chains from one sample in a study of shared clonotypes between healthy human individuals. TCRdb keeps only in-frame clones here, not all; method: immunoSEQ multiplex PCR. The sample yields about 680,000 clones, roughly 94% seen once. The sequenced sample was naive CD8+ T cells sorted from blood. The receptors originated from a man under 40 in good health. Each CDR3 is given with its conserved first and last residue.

CDR3aa: CASSRDSSAPKLFF; j_gene: TRBJ1-4; v_gene: TRBV10-1
CDR3aa: CAAQQGNIQYF; j_gene: TRBJ2-4; v_gene: TRBV2
CDR3aa: CASSLDASSYGYTF; j_gene: TRBJ1-2; v_gene: TRBV7-9
CDR3aa: CASKQDTPSYEQYF; j_gene: TRBJ2-7; v_gene: TRBV7-2
CDR3aa: CASSVRRAQRGYTF; j_gene: TRBJ1-2; v_gene: TRBV19
CDR3aa: CASRGFQNHYTQYF; j_gene: TRBJ2-3; v_gene: TRBV28
CDR3aa: CASTRLWSDTDTQYF; j_gene: TRBJ2-3; v_gene: TRBV7-9
CDR3aa: CASARQDYEQYF; j_gene: TRBJ2-7; v_gene: TRBV25-1
CDR3aa: CASSLDFRGQETQYF; j_gene: TRBJ2-5; v_gene: TRBV5-4
CDR3aa: CASSPSGNEQFF; j_gene: TRBJ2-1; v_gene: TRBV7-3